Each of the 3 T cell receptor beta chains below was sequenced from the same sample in a study of siplizumab effects on memory and regulatory T cells. Profiled with immunoSEQ multiplex PCR; TCRdb holds only in-frame clones, not every one. Here the sample spans around 100,000 clones, about 94% being singletons. The sample was non-Treg CD4+ T cells sorted from blood. These receptors were collected from a human donor in good health.

A single count supports this clone. The chain is built from TRBV6-6 and TRBJ1-2; D ambiguous. Germline lookup yields CDR1 MNHNY and CDR2 SVGAGI (reference sequence). Trimming removed 8 bases from V and 3 bases from J, with 19 bases in between. This CDR3 contains 15 residues. The CDR3 DNA follows: TGTGCCAGCCAAAGAAGGGATTCGCGGGACTATGGCTACACCTTC. Its translation is CASQRRDSRDYGYTF.

J is TRBJ2-5 and V is TRBV7-3; 11 bases line up with TRBD1. Germline assignment: CDR1 SGHTA and CDR2 FQGTGA. V trimming: 5 bases; J trimming: 2 bases; junction bases outside the gene matches: 4. This CDR3 contains 15 residues. The CDR3 protein is CASSRGQGVQETQYF. In DNA form, the CDR3 reads TGTGCCAGCAGCCGGGGACAGGGGGTACAAGAGACCCAGTACTTC.

The count of this clone is one. This rearrangement joins TRBV5-1 to TRBJ1-4; D may be TRBD1 (5 bases). With 4 bases removed from V and 5 bases from J, the gap between germline ends came to 18 bases. The CDR3 has 16 residues. Germline V gene lookup returns CDR1 SGHRS and CDR2 YFSETQ. The chain's CDR3 is CASSTTGRQLNEKLFF. CDR3 coding DNA: TGCGCCAGCAGCACTACAGGTCGTCAACTAAATGAAAAACTGTTTTTT.